These 13 T cell receptor beta chains came from one sample sequenced in a study of blood T cells in healthy people across ages (dated by TCRdb to between 2015 and 2016). The library was built by means of 5' RACE. TCRdb lists the instrument as Illumina HiSeq 2500. A second PCR of roughly 7 to 11 cycles was performed with a sample-barcoded 5' primer and a J-beta primer mix. The public reads were quality trimmed at Q25 with fastp and then assembled into clones with MiXCR by TCRdb, keeping productive beta chains. Each entry merges the rows of one CDR3 protein and shows their most common DNA and genes. The sample has over 1,500,000 distinct CDR3 sequences on record, roughly 50% of them singletons. The ten largest account for 2.1% of the sample. Sequencing input: blood. These receptor sequences come from a woman aged 40 to 50 in good health.

The chain has TRBV6-5 and TRBJ2-7; D perhaps matches TRBD1 (7 bases). This CDR3 has 14 amino acids. The V gene's germline CDR1 is MNHEY and CDR2 SVGAGI. Here the CDR3 reads CALRAAGGPYEQYF. The CDR3 coding sequence is TGTGCTCTCCGGGCGGCAGGGGGGCCCTACGAGCAGTACTTC.

This clonotype was observed a single time. The chain joins TRBV20-1 to TRBJ2-3, with D uncertain. Trimming stripped 6 bases from V and 2 bases from J, with 21 bases between. Germline assignment: CDR1 DFQATT and CDR2 SNEGSKA (reference sequence). This CDR3 has 16 amino acids. The CDR3 loop reads CSAPSGSAFITDTQYF. The CDR3, as DNA: TGCAGTGCCCCGAGTGGGTCTGCTTTCATCACAGATACGCAGTATTTT.

In the case of this clonotype: The junction differs from germline at one of its ends, possibly a read error. This chain uses TRBV7-2 with TRBJ2-3; unclear D gene. The CDR3 consists of 15 residues. Germline loops: CDR1 SGHTA, CDR2 FQGNSA. The CDR3 DNA sequence: TGTGCCGGCAGCTTAGCCCGTTCTGGCACAGATACGCAGTATTTT. Amino acid sequence: CAGSLARSGTDTQYF.

The chain employs TRBV9 and TRBJ1-2, with D possibly being TRBD1 (6 bases). Germline V CDR1 and CDR2: SGDLS, YYNGEE. This CDR3 region has 17 residues. Deletions cut 4 bases from V and 2 bases from J, with 21 bases between. CDR3 sequence reads: CASSPRPFGTTNYGYTF. The CDR3 DNA reads as TGTGCCAGCAGCCCCCGCCCTTTCGGGACAACCAACTATGGCTACACCTTC.

The chain employs TRBV20-1 and TRBJ2-5; D unclear. Trimming stripped 3 bases from V and 1 base from J, with 15 bases between. CDR1 and CDR2 (germline): DFQATT, SNEGSKA (reference sequence). This CDR3 has 15 residues. The CDR3 sequence: CSARATRTFQETQYF. CDR3 in DNA: TGCAGTGCTAGGGCAACCAGGACGTTCCAAGAGACCCAGTACTTC.

This clonotype was detected a few times. The chain employs TRBV5-1 and TRBJ2-6; no reliable D call. Trimming took off 0 bases at V and 1 base at J, with 11 bases between the two ends. The CDR3 covers 17 residues. The germline V gene has CDR1 SGHRS and CDR2 YFSETQ. CDR3: CASSLDSGVSGANVLTF. CDR3 sequence (DNA): TGCGCCAGCAGCTTGGACAGTGGGGTATCTGGGGCCAACGTCCTGACTTTC. Drawing the rest from reference TRBV5-1 and TRBJ2-6, the complete variable domain is KAGVTQTPRYLIKTRGQQVTLSCSPISGHRSVSWYQQTPGQGLQFLFEYFSETQRNKGNFPGRFSGRQFSNSRSEMNVSTLELGDSALYLCASSLDSGVSGANVLTFGAGSRLTVL.

This clonotype occurred a few times. This chain joins TRBV12-1 and TRBJ2-1; the DNA was not used to check the table's D call, TRBD2. TRBV12-1 is labeled a pseudogene. This CDR3 contains 16 residues. The CDR3 spells CASSLPTRFLHHEQFF. DNA for the CDR3: TGTGCCAGCAGCTTACCCACTAGATTTCTTCACCATGAGCAGTTCTTC.

The chain employs TRBV9 and TRBJ2-5, with D perhaps matching TRBD1 or TRBD2 (5 bases each). Judging by the DNA end, TRBJ2-7 fits better; the J call may be wrong. CDR1 and CDR2 (germline): SGDLS, YYNGEE. The CDR3 is made up of 16 amino acids. The CDR3 coding sequence is TGTGCCAGCAGCGTAGAAGGAAGGGGACCGCCCAACGAGCAGTACTTC. Translated: CASSVEGRGPPNEQYF.

The V and J genes are TRBV20-1 and TRBJ1-5; tentative D call: TRBD1 (5 bases). The CDR3 sequence is 12 residues long. V lost 3 bases and J 9 bases, leaving 12 bases between the germline ends. Germline V gene sequence: CDR1 DFQATT, CDR2 SNEGSKA (reference sequence). CDR3 amino acids: CSASRQGWPQHF. CDR3 sequence (DNA): TGCAGTGCTAGTCGTCAGGGTTGGCCCCAGCATTTT.

The rearrangement uses TRBV6-2 or TRBV6-3 and TRBJ2-1, with TRBD2 matching over 8 bases. The CDR3 runs 15 residues. The germline V gene encodes CDR1 MNHEY and CDR2 SVGEGT. After removal of 8 bases from V and 4 bases from J, the junction contained 10 bases not matched to a gene. The CDR3: CASSTERETYNEQFF. Written as DNA, the CDR3 is TGTGCCAGCTCTACCGAGCGGGAGACTTACAATGAGCAGTTCTTC.

The sample holds a few counts of this clonotype. The chain employs TRBV18 and TRBJ2-1; perhaps TRBD2 as D (5 bases). Trimming shortened V by 3 bases and J by 8 bases, and 20 bases separated the two germline ends. The CDR3 is 16 amino acids. Germline CDR1 is KGHSH and CDR2 is LQKENI. The CDR3 nucleotides read TGTGCCAGCTCACCTACTATACCGCGGACTGGGGATGAGCAGTTCTTC. Encoded protein: CASSPTIPRTGDEQFF.

V gene TRBV20-1 combines with J gene TRBJ2-5; TRBD1 matches at 7 bases. The germline gives CDR1 DFQATT, CDR2 SNEGSKA (reference sequence). V lost 3 bases, J lost 1 base, and 8 bases stayed unmatched. The CDR3 spans 15 residues. The CDR3 nucleotides read TGCAGTGCTAGGACGACAGGGACAGTCCAAGAGACCCAGTACTTC. It encodes CSARTTGTVQETQYF.

The V gene is TRBV6-2 or TRBV6-3, the J gene TRBJ1-2, with unresolved D. V gave up 6 bases and J gave up 4 bases, with 6 bases separating them. The CDR3 consists of 11 residues. Looked up from germline, CDR1 is MNHEY and CDR2 is SVGEGT. The CDR3 DNA reads TGTGCCAGCAGCTGGACCTATGGCTACACCTTC. Protein: CASSWTYGYTF.